Listed below are T cell receptor beta chains from one sample, sequenced in a study of cytomegalovirus exposure and HLA in healthy donors. Sequenced by immunoSEQ multiplex PCR; TCRdb stores in-frame clones only, minus some. Its table records some 51,000 clones. Sequenced sample: PBMCs. The receptors here all came from a man in his fifties or sixties in good health and CMV-seropositive. Both conserved end residues are part of each CDR3. The D gene is left open where the match is weak.

V: TRBV18; J: TRBJ1-1; D: .; DNA: TGTGCCAGCTCCCAAGGGGAGAACACTGAAGCTTTCTTT; CDR3: CASSQGENTEAFF
V: TRBV11-2; J: TRBJ2-2; D: .; DNA: TGTGCCAGCAGCACGAATAGCGCCGGGGAGCTGTTTTTT; CDR3: CASSTNSAGELFF
V: TRBV28; J: TRBJ2-3; D: TRBD2; DNA: TGTGCCAGCAGTTCGCCGACCGGGACTAGCGGCACAGATACGCAGTATTTT; CDR3: CASSSPTGTSGTDTQYF
V: TRBV2; J: TRBJ2-7; D: TRBD1; DNA: TGTGCCAGCAGTGAAACGGGACAGGGAGCCTACGAGCAGTACTTC; CDR3: CASSETGQGAYEQYF
V: TRBV7-3; J: TRBJ2-1; D: TRBD2; DNA: TGTGCCAGCAGCCCCCGGACTAGCGGGAGTGTCAATGAGCAGTTCTTC; CDR3: CASSPRTSGSVNEQFF
V: TRBV5-1; J: TRBJ2-2; D: .; DNA: TGCGCCAGCAGCCCCTATGCCGACACCGGGGAGCTGTTTTTT; CDR3: CASSPYADTGELFF
V: TRBV4-1; J: TRBJ1-5; D: .; DNA: TGCGCCAGCAGCCAGGGGCCGCCCGGGCCCCAGCATTTT; CDR3: CASSQGPPGPQHF
V: TRBV19; J: TRBJ1-1; D: TRBD1; DNA: TGTGCCAGTAGTACGACAGGGGTAAACACTGAAGCTTTCTTT; CDR3: CASSTTGVNTEAFF
V: TRBV18; J: TRBJ1-1; D: TRBD1; DNA: TGTGCCAGCTCACCAACCAGGGGGGACACTGAAGCTTTCTTT; CDR3: CASSPTRGDTEAFF
V: TRBV2; J: TRBJ1-1; D: .; DNA: TGTGCCAGCAGGGGACTGGGGAACACTGAAGCTTTCTTT; CDR3: CASRGLGNTEAFF
V: TRBV6-5; J: TRBJ1-1; D: .; DNA: TGTGCCAGCAGTTATAGAGGGAGGGGCACTGAAGCTTTCTTT; CDR3: CASSYRGRGTEAFF
V: TRBV6-6; J: TRBJ1-1; D: TRBD1; DNA: TGTGCCAGCAGTGGACAGGGGAGAGAAACTGAAGCTTTCTTT; CDR3: CASSGQGRETEAFF
V: TRBV5-5; J: TRBJ1-5; D: .; DNA: TGTGCCAGCAGCTTGGATGGCCCTCTGTACAATCAGCCCCAGCATTTT; CDR3: CASSLDGPLYNQPQHF
V: TRBV6-5; J: TRBJ1-3; D: .; DNA: TGTGCCACCCGGAGGGGAAACACCATATATTTT; CDR3: CATRRGNTIYF
V: TRBV5-1; J: TRBJ2-7; D: .; DNA: TGCGCCAGCAGCTTCCCAGGTTCCACCGCCTACGAGCAGTACTTC; CDR3: CASSFPGSTAYEQYF
V: TRBV5-1; J: TRBJ1-3; D: TRBD1; DNA: TGCGCCAGCAGCTCGGGACAGGACCGAAACACCATATATTTT; CDR3: CASSSGQDRNTIYF
V: TRBV10-2; J: TRBJ2-7; D: .; DNA: TGCGCCAGCAGTGTAGGGGGATACGAGCAGTACTTC; CDR3: CASSVGGYEQYF
V: TRBV7-2; J: TRBJ1-2; D: .; DNA: TGTGCCAGCAGCCCCGAGGCGGGGGGCCGGTATGGCTACACCTTC; CDR3: CASSPEAGGRYGYTF
V: TRBV11-2; J: TRBJ2-7; D: TRBD2; DNA: TGTGCCAGCAGCTCAGCGGGCGGGGGTCCCTACGAGCAGTACTTC; CDR3: CASSSAGGGPYEQYF
V: TRBV28; J: TRBJ1-2; D: TRBD1; DNA: TGTGCCAGCAGTTGGGACAGGGGTGAGGATGGCTACACCTTC; CDR3: CASSWDRGEDGYTF
V: TRBV4-2; J: TRBJ2-1; D: .; DNA: TGTGCCAGCAGCCGCGGGACTCTCATCTACAATGAGCAGTTCTTC; CDR3: CASSRGTLIYNEQFF
V: TRBV28; J: TRBJ2-3; D: TRBD1; DNA: TGTGCCAGCAGTTTACGACAGGGCGTGGCAACAGATACGCAGTATTTT; CDR3: CASSLRQGVATDTQYF
V: TRBV6-6; J: TRBJ1-3; D: .; DNA: TGTGCCAGCAGTATAGGGAGCTCTGGAAACACCATATATTTT; CDR3: CASSIGSSGNTIYF
V: TRBV18; J: TRBJ2-1; D: .; DNA: TGTGCCAGCTCACCACGGAGCAGGGAAGGTGAGCAGTTCTTC; CDR3: CASSPRSREGEQFF
V: TRBV18; J: TRBJ2-5; D: TRBD2; DNA: TGTGCCAGCTCACCACCCGGGGGGGCCTTGAAGACCCAGTACTTC; CDR3: CASSPPGGALKTQYF
V: TRBV5-5; J: TRBJ1-1; D: .; DNA: TGTGCCAGCAGCGCCCCGGACAGGAACACTGAAGCTTTCTTT; CDR3: CASSAPDRNTEAFF
V: TRBV2; J: TRBJ1-6; D: .; DNA: TGTGCCAGCAGGGAACAGGGTCTAATCGAGTCCCTCCACTTT; CDR3: CASREQGLIESLHF
V: TRBV28; J: TRBJ1-2; D: .; DNA: TGTGCCAGCAGTTCACCCTCCCACTCAGGCGACTATGGCTACACCTTC; CDR3: CASSSPSHSGDYGYTF
V: TRBV5-1; J: TRBJ2-7; D: .; DNA: TGCGCCAGCAGCTTGAGGGGTAGCGGCTACGAGCAGTACTTC; CDR3: CASSLRGSGYEQYF
V: TRBV27; J: TRBJ1-5; D: .; DNA: TGTGCCAGCAGTTTAGGGCAGGGTAGCAATCAGCCCCAGCATTTT; CDR3: CASSLGQGSNQPQHF
V: TRBV18; J: TRBJ2-5; D: TRBD1; DNA: TGTGCCAGCTCACCATACACAGGGGACGAGACCCAGTACTTC; CDR3: CASSPYTGDETQYF
V: TRBV4-1; J: TRBJ2-5; D: TRBD2; DNA: TGCGCCAGCAGCCAAGCGAAGCGGGGAGAAGAGACCCAGTACTTC; CDR3: CASSQAKRGEETQYF
V: TRBV7-9; J: TRBJ2-3; D: .; DNA: TGTGCCAGCAGCTTAGCGACGGGGGGCAAGGATACGCAGTATTTT; CDR3: CASSLATGGKDTQYF
V: TRBV2; J: TRBJ1-5; D: .; DNA: TGTGCCAGCAGCAGGGTTACTCAGCCCCAGCATTTT; CDR3: CASSRVTQPQHF
V: TRBV6-5; J: TRBJ1-1; D: TRBD1; DNA: TGTGCCACCTTGGGACAGGGAAGGTGGACTGAAGCTTTCTTT; CDR3: CATLGQGRWTEAFF